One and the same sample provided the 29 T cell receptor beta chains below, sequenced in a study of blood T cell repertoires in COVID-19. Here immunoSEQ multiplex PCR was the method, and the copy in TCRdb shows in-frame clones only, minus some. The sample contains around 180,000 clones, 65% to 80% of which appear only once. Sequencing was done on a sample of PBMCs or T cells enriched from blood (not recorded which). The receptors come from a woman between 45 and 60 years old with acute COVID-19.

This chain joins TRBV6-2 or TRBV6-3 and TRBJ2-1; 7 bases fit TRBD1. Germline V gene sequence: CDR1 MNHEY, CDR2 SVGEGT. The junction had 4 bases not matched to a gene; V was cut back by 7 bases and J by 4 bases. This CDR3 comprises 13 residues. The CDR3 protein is CASTPTGYNEQFF. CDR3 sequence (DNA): TGTGCCAGCACCCCGACAGGGTACAATGAGCAGTTCTTC.

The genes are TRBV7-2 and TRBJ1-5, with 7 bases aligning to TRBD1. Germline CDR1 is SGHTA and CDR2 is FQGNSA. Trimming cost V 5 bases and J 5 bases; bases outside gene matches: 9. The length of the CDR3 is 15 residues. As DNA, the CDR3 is TGTGCCAGCAGCCTACAGGGGCAATCCCATCAGCCCCAGCATTTT. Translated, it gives CASSLQGQSHQPQHF.

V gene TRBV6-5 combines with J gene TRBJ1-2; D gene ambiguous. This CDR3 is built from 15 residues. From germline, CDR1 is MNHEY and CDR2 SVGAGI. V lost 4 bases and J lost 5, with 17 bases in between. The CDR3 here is CASSLDPGAQYGYTF. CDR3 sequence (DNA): TGTGCCAGCAGTTTAGACCCAGGCGCTCAATATGGCTACACCTTC.

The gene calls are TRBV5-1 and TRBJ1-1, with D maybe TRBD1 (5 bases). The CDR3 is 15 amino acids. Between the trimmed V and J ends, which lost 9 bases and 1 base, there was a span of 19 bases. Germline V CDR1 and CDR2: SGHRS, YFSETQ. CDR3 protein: CATRVEVSRNTEAFF. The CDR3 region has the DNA TGCGCCACCAGGGTAGAGGTTTCAAGGAACACTGAAGCTTTCTTT.

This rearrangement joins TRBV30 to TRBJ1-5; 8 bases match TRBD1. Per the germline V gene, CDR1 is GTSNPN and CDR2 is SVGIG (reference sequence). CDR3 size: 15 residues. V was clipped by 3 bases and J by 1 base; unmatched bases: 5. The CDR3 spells CAWRQGVGSNQPQHF. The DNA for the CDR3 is TGTGCCTGGAGACAGGGGGTAGGGAGCAATCAGCCCCAGCATTTT.

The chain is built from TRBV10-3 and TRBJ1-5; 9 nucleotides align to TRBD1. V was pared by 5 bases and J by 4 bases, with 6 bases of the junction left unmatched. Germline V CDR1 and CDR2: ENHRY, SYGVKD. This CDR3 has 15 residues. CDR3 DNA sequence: TGTGCCATCAGTACCTCCGGGACAGGGAATCAGCCCCAGCATTTT. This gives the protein CAISTSGTGNQPQHF.

This CDR3 reads CASSPRGPASGNTIYF. CDR3 coding DNA: TGTGCCAGCAGCCCCAGGGGGCCCGCCTCTGGAAACACCATATATTTT. The chain uses TRBV7-6 and TRBJ1-3, with 8 bases aligning to TRBD1. This CDR3 has 16 amino acids. Germline values: CDR1 SGHVS, CDR2 FNYEAQ. The V and J ends lost 5 bases and 0 bases, in that order; junction bases with no gene match: 6. Full variable domain (remainder filled in from reference TRBV7-6 and TRBJ1-3): GAGVSQSPRYKVTKRGQDVALRCDPISGHVSLYWYRQALGQGPEFLTYFNYEAQQDKSGLPNDRFSAERPEGSISTLTIQRTEQRDSAMYRCASSPRGPASGNTIYFGEGSWLTVV.

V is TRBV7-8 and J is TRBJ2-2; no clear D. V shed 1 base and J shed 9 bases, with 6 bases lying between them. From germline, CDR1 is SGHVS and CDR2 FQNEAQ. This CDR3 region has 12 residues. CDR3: CASSLVSRELFF. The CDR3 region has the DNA TGTGCCAGCAGCTTAGTGTCCAGGGAGCTGTTTTTT.

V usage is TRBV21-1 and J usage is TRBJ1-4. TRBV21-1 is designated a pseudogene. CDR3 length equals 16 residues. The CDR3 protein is CASSKAVWGRGEKLFF. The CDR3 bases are TGTGCCAGCAGCAAAGCGGTTTGGGGGAGGGGTGAAAAACTGTTTTTT.

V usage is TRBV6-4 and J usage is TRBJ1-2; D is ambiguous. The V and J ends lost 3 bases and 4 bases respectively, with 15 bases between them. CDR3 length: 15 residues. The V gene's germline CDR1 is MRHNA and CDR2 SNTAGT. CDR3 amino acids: CASSERPGGVYGYTF. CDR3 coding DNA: TGTGCCAGCAGTGAGAGGCCAGGCGGGGTCTATGGCTACACCTTC.

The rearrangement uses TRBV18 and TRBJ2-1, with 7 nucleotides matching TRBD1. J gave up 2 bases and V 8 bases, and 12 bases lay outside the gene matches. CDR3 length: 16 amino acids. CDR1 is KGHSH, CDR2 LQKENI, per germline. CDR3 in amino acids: CASGGLTGTPYNEQFF. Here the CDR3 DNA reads TGTGCCAGCGGGGGTTTGACAGGGACCCCCTACAATGAGCAGTTCTTC.

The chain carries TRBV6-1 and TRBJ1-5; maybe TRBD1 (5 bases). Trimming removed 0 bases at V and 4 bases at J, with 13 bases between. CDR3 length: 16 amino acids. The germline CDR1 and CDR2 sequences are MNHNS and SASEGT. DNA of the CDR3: TGTGCCAGCAGTGAAGCTTGGGGCCACACAAATCAGCCCCAGCATTTT. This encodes CASSEAWGHTNQPQHF.

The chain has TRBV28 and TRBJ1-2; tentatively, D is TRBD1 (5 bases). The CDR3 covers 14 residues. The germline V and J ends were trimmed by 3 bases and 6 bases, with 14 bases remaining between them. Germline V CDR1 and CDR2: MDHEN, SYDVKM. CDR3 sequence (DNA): TGTGCCAGCAGTTTCGAGGGGAGGGTGCATGGCTACACCTTC. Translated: CASSFEGRVHGYTF.

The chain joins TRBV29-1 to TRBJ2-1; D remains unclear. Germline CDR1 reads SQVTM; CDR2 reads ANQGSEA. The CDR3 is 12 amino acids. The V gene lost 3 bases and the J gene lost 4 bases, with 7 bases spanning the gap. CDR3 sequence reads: CSVEFVYNEQFF. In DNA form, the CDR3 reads TGCAGCGTTGAGTTTGTATACAATGAGCAGTTCTTC.

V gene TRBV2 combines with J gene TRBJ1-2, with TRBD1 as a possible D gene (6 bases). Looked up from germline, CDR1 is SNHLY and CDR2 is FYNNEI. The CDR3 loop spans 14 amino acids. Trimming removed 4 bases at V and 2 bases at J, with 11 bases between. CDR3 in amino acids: CASSADRRNYGYTF. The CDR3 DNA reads TGTGCCAGCAGTGCCGACAGGCGAAACTATGGCTACACCTTC.

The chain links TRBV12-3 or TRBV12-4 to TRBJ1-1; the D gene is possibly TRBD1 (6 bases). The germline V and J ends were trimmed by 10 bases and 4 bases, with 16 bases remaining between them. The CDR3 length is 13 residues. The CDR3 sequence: CATRWGQTTEAFF. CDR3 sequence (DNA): TGTGCCACCCGCTGGGGGCAGACCACTGAAGCTTTCTTT.

CDR3 DNA sequence: TGTGCCAGCAGCCGGACAGGCCTTCGGGATACGCAGTATTTT. This translates into CASSRTGLRDTQYF. V gene TRBV6-5 combines with J gene TRBJ2-3, with 7 positions matching TRBD1. Germline V gene lookup returns CDR1 MNHEY and CDR2 SVGAGI. The ends lost 6 bases at V and 6 bases at J; junction bases unmatched: 9. CDR3 size: 14 residues.

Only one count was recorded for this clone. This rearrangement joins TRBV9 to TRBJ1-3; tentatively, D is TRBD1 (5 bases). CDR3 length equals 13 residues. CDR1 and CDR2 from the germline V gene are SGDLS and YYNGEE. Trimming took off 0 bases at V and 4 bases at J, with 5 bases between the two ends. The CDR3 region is CASSVDRGNTIYF. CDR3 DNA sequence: TGTGCCAGCAGCGTAGACAGGGGAAACACCATATATTTT.

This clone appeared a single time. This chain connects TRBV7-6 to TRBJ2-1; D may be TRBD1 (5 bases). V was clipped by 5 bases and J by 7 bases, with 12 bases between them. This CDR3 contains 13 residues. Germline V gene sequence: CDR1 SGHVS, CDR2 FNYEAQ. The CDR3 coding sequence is TGTGCCAGCAGCCCGAGACAGCGAAATGAGCAGTTCTTC. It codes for CASSPRQRNEQFF. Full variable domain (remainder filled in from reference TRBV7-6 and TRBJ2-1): GAGVSQSPRYKVTKRGQDVALRCDPISGHVSLYWYRQALGQGPEFLTYFNYEAQQDKSGLPNDRFSAERPEGSISTLTIQRTEQRDSAMYRCASSPRQRNEQFFGPGTRLTVL.

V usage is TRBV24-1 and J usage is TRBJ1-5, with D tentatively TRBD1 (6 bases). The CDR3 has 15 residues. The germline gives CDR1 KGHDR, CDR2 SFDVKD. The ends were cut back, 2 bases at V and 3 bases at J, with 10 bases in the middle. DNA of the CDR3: TGTGCCACCAGTGATTCCGGGACACTCAATCAGCCCCAGCATTTT. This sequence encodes CATSDSGTLNQPQHF.

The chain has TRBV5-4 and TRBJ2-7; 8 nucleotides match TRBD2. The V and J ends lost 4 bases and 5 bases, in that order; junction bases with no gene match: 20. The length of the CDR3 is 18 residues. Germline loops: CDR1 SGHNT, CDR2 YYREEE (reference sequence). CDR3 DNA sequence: TGTGCCAGCAGCCCGGGGGGGAGGGCCAGTCGCGTTGGGGACGAGCAGTACGTC. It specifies CASSPGGRASRVGDEQYV.

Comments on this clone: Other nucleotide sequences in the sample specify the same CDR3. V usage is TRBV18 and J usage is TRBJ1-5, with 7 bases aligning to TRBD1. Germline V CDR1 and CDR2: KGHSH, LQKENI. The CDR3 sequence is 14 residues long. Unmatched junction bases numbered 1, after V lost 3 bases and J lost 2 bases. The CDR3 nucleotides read TGTGCCAGCTCACCCCAGGGGGGCAATCAGCCCCAGCATTTT. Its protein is CASSPQGGNQPQHF.

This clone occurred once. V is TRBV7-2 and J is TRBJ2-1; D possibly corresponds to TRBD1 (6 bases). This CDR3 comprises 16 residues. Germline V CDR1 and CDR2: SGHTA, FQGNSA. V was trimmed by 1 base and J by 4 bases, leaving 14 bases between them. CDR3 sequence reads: CASSLGGRGTYNEQFF. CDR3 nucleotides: TGTGCCAGCAGCTTAGGGGGCAGGGGAACATACAATGAGCAGTTCTTC. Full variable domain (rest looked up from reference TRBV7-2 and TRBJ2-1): GAGVSQSPSNKVTEKGKDVELRCDPISGHTALYWYRQSLGQGLEFLIYFQGNSAPDKSGLPSDRFSAERTGGSVSTLTIQRTQQEDSAVYLCASSLGGRGTYNEQFFGPGTRLTVL.

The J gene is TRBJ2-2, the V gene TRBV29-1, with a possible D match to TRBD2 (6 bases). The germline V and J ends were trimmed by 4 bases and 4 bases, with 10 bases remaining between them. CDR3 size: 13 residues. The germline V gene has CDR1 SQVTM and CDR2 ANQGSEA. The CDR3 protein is CSVGRGGTGELFF. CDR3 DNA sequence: TGCAGCGTTGGTCGGGGAGGCACCGGGGAGCTGTTTTTT.

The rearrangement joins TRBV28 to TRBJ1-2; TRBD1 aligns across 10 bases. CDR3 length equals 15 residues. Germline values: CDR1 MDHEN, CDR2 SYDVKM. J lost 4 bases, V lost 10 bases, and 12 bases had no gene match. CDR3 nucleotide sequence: TGTGCCATCCTTCCCCCGGGACAGGGGACCTATGGCTACACCTTC. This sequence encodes CAILPPGQGTYGYTF.

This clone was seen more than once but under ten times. CDR3 DNA sequence: TGTGCCAGCAGCCCCCGGTCGGCTAATGAAAAACTGTTTTTT. It is translated as CASSPRSANEKLFF. The J gene is TRBJ1-4, the V gene TRBV27, with D unclear. CDR1 MNHEY and CDR2 SMNVEV come from the germline V gene (reference sequence). There are 14 residues in the CDR3. V lost 6 bases, J lost 3 bases, and 11 bases lay in between.

DNA of the CDR3: TGTGCCAGCAGCTCCGTCCGAGGGAACACTGAAGCTTTCTTT. Translated, it gives CASSSVRGNTEAFF. J is TRBJ1-1 and V is TRBV11-2; D gene unclear. Between the trimmed V and J ends, which lost 4 bases and 1 base, there was a span of 10 bases. There are 14 residues in the CDR3. CDR1 SGHAT and CDR2 FQNNGV come from the germline V gene.

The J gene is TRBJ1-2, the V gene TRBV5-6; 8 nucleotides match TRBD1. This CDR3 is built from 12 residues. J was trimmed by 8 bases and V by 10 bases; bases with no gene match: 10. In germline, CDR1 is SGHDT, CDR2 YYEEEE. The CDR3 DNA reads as TGTGCCGGAGCACAGGGGGAGGGGGGCTACACCTTC. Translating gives CAGAQGEGGYTF.

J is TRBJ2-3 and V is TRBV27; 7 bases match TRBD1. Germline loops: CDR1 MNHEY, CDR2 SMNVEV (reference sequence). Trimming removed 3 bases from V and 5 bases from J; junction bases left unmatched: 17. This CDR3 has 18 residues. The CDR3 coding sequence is TGTGCCAGCAGTTTTCGAACCCCCCGAGACAGGGCAAGAGATACGCAGTATTTT. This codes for CASSFRTPRDRARDTQYF.